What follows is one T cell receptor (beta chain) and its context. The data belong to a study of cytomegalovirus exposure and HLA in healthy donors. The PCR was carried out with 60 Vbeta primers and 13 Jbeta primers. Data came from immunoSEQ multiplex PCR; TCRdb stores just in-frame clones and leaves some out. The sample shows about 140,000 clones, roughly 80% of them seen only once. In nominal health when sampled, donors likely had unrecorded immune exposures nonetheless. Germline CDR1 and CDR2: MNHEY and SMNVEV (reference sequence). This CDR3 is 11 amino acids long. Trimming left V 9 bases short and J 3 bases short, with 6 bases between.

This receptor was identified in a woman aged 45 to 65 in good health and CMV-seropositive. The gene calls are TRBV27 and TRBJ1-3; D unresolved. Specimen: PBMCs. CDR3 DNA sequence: TGTGCCAGTCGGGGTGGAAACACCATATATTTT. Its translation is CASRGGNTIYF.